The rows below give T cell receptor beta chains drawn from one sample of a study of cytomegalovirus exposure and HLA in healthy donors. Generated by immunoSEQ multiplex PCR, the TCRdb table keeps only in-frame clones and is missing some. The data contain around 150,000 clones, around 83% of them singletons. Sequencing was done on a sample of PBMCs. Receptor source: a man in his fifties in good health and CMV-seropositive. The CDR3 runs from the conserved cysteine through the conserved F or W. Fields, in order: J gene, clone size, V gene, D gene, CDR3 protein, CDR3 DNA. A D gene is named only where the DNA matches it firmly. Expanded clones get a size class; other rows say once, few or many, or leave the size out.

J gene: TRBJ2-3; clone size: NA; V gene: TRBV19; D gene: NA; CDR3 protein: CASSPQRGDTQYF; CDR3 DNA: TGTGCCAGTAGTCCCCAAAGGGGAGATACGCAGTATTTT
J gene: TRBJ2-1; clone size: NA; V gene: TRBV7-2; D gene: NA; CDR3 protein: CASSPHYAGMSSYNEQFF; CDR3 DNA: TGTGCCAGCAGCCCTCATTACGCGGGTATGAGCTCCTACAATGAGCAGTTCTTC
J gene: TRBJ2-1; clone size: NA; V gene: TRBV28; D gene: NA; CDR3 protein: CASSSPRDSRFYNEQFF; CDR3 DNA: TGTGCCAGCAGTTCCCCCCGGGACTCTCGATTCTACAATGAGCAGTTCTTC
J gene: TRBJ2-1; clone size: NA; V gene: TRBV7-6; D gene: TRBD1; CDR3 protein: CASSVDREYNEQFF; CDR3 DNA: TGTGCCAGCAGCGTAGACAGGGAATACAATGAGCAGTTCTTC
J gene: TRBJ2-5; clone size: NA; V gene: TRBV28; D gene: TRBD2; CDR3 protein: CASSSPGTSAQETQYF; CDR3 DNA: TGTGCCAGCAGTTCACCCGGGACTAGCGCCCAAGAGACCCAGTACTTC
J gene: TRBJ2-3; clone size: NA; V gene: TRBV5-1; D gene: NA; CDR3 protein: CASSEGASTDTQYF; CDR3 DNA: TGCGCCAGCAGCGAAGGGGCAAGCACAGATACGCAGTATTTT
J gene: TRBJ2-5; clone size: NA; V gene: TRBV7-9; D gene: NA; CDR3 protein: CASSPHAGGEETQYF; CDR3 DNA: TGTGCCAGCAGCCCCCATGCGGGCGGGGAAGAGACCCAGTACTTC
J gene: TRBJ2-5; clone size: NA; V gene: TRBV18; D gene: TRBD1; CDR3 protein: CASSPTGQGGETQYF; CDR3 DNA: TGTGCCAGCTCACCAACGGGACAGGGAGGTGAGACCCAGTACTTC
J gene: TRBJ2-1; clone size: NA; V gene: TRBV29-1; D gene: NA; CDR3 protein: CSVVKGFEDNEQFF; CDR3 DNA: TGCAGCGTTGTGAAGGGGTTTGAGGACAATGAGCAGTTCTTC
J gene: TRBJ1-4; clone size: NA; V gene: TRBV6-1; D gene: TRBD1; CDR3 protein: CASSGAGTGTTNEKLFF; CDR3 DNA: TGTGCCAGCAGTGGGGCTGGGACAGGGACAACTAATGAAAAACTGTTTTTT
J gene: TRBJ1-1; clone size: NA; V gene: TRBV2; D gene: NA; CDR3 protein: CASSEGQIEAFF; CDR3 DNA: TGTGCCAGCAGTGAAGGACAGATTGAAGCTTTCTTT
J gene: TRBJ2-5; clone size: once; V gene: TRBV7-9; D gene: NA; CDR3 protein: CASSLAVQGETQYF; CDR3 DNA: TGTGCCAGCAGCTTAGCGGTACAGGGAGAGACCCAGTACTTC
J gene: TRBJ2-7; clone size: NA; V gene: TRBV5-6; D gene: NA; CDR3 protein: CASSLAGGNSYEQYF; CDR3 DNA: TGTGCCAGCAGCTTGGCGGGGGGCAACTCCTACGAGCAGTACTTC
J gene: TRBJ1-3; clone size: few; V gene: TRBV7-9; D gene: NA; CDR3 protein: CASSLGSSGNTIYF; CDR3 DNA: TGTGCCAGCAGCTTAGGTAGCTCTGGAAACACCATATATTTT
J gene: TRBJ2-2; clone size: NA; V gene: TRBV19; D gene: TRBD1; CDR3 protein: CASSKGQWAGELFF; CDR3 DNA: TGTGCCAGTAGTAAGGGACAGTGGGCCGGGGAGCTGTTTTTT
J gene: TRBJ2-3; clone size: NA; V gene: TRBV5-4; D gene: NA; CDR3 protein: CASSLEGGGTDTQYF; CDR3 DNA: TGTGCCAGCAGCTTGGAGGGCGGGGGCACAGATACGCAGTATTTT
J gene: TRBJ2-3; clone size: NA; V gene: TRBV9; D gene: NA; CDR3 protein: CASSVVSSDTQYF; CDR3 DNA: TGTGCCAGCAGCGTAGTCTCGTCAGATACGCAGTATTTT
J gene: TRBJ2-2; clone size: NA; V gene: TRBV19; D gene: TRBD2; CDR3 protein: CAVLPPSGRRTGELFF; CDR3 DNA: TGTGCAGTCCTCCCGCCTAGCGGGAGGCGTACCGGGGAGCTGTTTTTT
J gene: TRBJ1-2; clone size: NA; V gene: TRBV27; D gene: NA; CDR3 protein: CASSLIQGSNYGYTF; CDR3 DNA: TGTGCCAGCAGTTTAATCCAGGGGTCCAACTATGGCTACACCTTC
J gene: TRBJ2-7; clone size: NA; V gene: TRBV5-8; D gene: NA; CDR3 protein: CASSSPGRTYEQYF; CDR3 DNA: TGTGCCAGCAGCTCCCCCGGGCGGACTTACGAGCAGTACTTC
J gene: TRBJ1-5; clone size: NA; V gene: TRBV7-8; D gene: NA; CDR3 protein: CASSPDMDQPQHF; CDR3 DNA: TGTGCCAGCAGTCCGGACATGGATCAGCCCCAGCATTTT
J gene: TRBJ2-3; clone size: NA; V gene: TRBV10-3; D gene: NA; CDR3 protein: CGAGSTDTQYF; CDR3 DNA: TGTGGCGCAGGGAGCACAGATACGCAGTATTTT
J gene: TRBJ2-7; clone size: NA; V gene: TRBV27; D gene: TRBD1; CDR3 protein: CASRGTGEPYEQYF; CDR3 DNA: TGTGCCAGCAGGGGGACAGGGGAACCCTACGAGCAGTACTTC
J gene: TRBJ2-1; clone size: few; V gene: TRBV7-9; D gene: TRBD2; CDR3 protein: CASTAAGADEQFF; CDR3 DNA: TGTGCCAGCACCGCAGCGGGAGCTGATGAGCAGTTCTTC
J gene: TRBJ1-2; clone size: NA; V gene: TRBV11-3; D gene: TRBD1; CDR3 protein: CASSPGQSNNYGYTF; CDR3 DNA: TGTGCCAGCAGCCCGGGACAGAGCAATAACTATGGCTACACCTTC
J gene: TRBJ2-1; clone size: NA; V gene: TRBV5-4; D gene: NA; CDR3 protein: CASSLPGGGGDNEQFF; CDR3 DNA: TGTGCCAGCAGCCTCCCAGGGGGCGGGGGGGACAATGAGCAGTTCTTC
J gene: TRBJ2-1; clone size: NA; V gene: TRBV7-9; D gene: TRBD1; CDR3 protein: CASSWTGPQEQFF; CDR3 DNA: TGTGCCAGCAGCTGGACAGGGCCCCAAGAGCAGTTCTTC
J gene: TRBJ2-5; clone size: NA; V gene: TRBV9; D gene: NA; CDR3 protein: CASSSPGGKETQYF; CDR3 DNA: TGTGCCAGCAGTTCCCCGGGCGGGAAAGAGACCCAGTACTTC
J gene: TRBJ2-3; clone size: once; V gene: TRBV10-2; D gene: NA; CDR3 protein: CASSSGSRDTQYF; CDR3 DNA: TGCGCCAGCAGTTCCGGGTCTCGGGATACGCAGTATTTT
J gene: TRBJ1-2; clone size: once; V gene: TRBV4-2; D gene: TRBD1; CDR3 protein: CASSLGQGYGYTF; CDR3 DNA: TGTGCCAGCAGCCTGGGACAGGGATATGGCTACACCTTC
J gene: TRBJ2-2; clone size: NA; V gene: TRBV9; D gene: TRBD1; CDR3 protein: CASSAPGQGPNTGELFF; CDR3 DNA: TGTGCCAGCAGCGCGCCGGGACAGGGCCCGAACACCGGGGAGCTGTTTTTT
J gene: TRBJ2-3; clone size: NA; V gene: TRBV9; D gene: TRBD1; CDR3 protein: CASSVTGVTDTQYF; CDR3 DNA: TGTGCCAGCAGCGTAACAGGGGTCACAGATACGCAGTATTTT
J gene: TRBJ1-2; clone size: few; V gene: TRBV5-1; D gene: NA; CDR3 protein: CASSQDGGSYGGYTF; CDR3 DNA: TGCGCCAGCAGTCAGGACGGGGGTTCGTACGGTGGCTACACCTTC
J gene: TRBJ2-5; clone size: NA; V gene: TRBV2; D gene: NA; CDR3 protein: CASSPPGTLQETQYF; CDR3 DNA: TGTGCCAGCAGCCCCCCAGGGACTTTACAAGAGACCCAGTACTTC
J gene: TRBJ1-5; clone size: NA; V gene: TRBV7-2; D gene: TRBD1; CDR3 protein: CASSQDRAQPQHF; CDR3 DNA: TGTGCCAGCAGCCAAGACAGGGCCCAGCCCCAGCATTTT
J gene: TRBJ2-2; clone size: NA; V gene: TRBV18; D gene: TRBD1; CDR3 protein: CASSDRAGNTGELFF; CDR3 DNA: TGTGCCAGCTCAGACAGGGCGGGGAACACCGGGGAGCTGTTTTTT
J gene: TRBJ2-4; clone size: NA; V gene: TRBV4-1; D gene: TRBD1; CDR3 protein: CASSQDATGGTKNIQYF; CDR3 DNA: TGCGCCAGCAGCCAAGACGCAACAGGGGGAACCAAAAACATTCAGTACTTC
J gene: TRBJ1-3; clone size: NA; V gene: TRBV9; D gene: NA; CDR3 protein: CASSYGTHSGNTIYF; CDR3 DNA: TGTGCCAGCAGCTACGGGACACACTCTGGAAACACCATATATTTT
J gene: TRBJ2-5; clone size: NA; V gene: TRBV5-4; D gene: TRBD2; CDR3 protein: CASSLIAGGLGETQYF; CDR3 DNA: TGTGCCAGCAGCTTAATAGCGGGAGGGCTGGGAGAGACCCAGTACTTC
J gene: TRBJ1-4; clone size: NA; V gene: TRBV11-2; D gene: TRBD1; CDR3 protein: CASSARQGRIEKLFF; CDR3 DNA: TGTGCCAGCAGCGCCCGACAGGGACGGATTGAAAAACTGTTTTTT
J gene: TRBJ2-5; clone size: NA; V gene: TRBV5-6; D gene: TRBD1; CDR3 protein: CASSPAPDRGETQYF; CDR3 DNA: TGTGCCAGCAGCCCGGCTCCCGACAGGGGAGAGACCCAGTACTTC
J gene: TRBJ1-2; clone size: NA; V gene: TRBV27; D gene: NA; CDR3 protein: CASSFSTGAGYTF; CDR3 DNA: TGTGCCAGCAGTTTCTCGACGGGAGCGGGCTACACCTTC
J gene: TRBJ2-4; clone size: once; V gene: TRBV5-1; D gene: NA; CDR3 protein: CASSLYPGEDLYF; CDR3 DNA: TGCGCCAGCAGCTTGTATCCGGGGGAGGATCTGTACTTC
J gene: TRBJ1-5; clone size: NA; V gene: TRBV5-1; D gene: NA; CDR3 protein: CASSSAPVGSNQPQHF; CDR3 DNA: TGCGCCAGCAGTTCCGCGCCAGTCGGGAGCAATCAGCCCCAGCATTTT